The entry that follows covers one TCR beta chain sequence. Its antigen remains unidentified. The sample belongs to a study of beta chain features in type 1 diabetes. Study-wide results and caveats: Naive, central memory and Treg TCRB repertoires appeared more alike in patients than in healthy donors. In all four CD4+ subsets, TCRB CDR3 length was significantly, moderately reduced in type 1 diabetes.

The entirety of the isolated RNA underwent reverse transcription, so expressed TCRB transcripts were sequenced. Stem cell-like memory T cell samples averaged approximately 1 million reads. Clones were sequenced by immunoSEQ multiplex PCR, and TCRdb holds only the in-frame ones, with some missing. This table holds 10,000 to 15,000 clones, under 50% found once. Germline V gene lookup returns CDR1 SGHTA and CDR2 FQGNSA. The CDR3 is 14 residues long. This TCR came from a man aged 18 to 30 in good health. Sequenced input: stem cell memory CD4+ T cells from blood. The J gene is TRBJ2-5, the V gene TRBV7-2; 7 positions agree with TRBD1. Matching the DNA end better, TRBJ2-7 makes the J call doubtful. Here the CDR3 DNA reads TGTGCCAGCAGGGGACAGTTGAGCTCCTACGAGCAGTACTTC. It codes for CASRGQLSSYEQYF.